What follows are 24 T cell receptor beta chains derived from one specimen sequenced in a study of blood T cells in healthy people across ages. Sample-barcoded 5' priming and a J-beta primer mix drove a second PCR of 7 to 11 cycles. TCRdb passed the 5' RACE reads through MiXCR, listing each CDR3 protein once. The table shows 1,100,000 or so distinct CDR3 sequences, with over 35% occurring only once. The sample consisted of blood. These receptors were taken from an older woman in good health.

This clonotype turned up a few times. V and J are TRBV20-1 and TRBJ2-5, with D perhaps matching TRBD2 (6 bases). V dropped 3 bases and J dropped 11 bases, with 13 bases sitting between them. Germline CDR1 DFQATT, CDR2 SNEGSKA (reference sequence). The CDR3 extends over 11 amino acids. This chain's CDR3 is CSARTTSEQYF. As DNA, the CDR3 is TGCAGTGCTAGGACGACTAGTGAGCAGTACTTC.

This chain joins TRBV30 and TRBJ1-3; D is undetermined. Germline CDR1 reads GTSNPN; CDR2 reads SVGIG (reference sequence). V lost 0 bases to trimming and J lost 2 bases, with 5 bases between them. This CDR3 comprises 13 residues. The CDR3 is CAWSVGTGNTIYF. In DNA, the CDR3 is TGTGCCTGGAGTGTGGGGACTGGAAACACCATATATTTT.

The chain carries TRBV7-3 and TRBJ2-5; D is undetermined. The CDR3 length is 15 residues. Per germline, CDR1 SGHTA and CDR2 FQGTGA. V was cut by 1 base and J by 7 bases, with 16 bases left in between. The CDR3 coding sequence is TGTGCCAGCAGCTTAATAGGTAGCTCCCGCGGGACCCAGTACTTC. Translating gives CASSLIGSSRGTQYF.

A word on this clonotype: A read error may account for a junction end that differs from germline. This chain uses TRBV3-1 with TRBJ1-1, with D perhaps matching TRBD1 (5 bases). The CDR3 runs 14 residues. Germline V CDR1 and CDR2: LGHDT, YNNKEL (reference sequence). The CDR3 sequence: CASSQGAGKTEAFF. CDR3 in DNA: TGTGCCAGTAGCCAAGGGGCAGGGAAGACTGAAGCTTTCTTT.

This clonotype was counted between two and nine times. The rearrangement joins TRBV6-6 to TRBJ2-1, with 11 bases aligning to TRBD1. Trimming at V came to 7 bases and at J to 7 bases, leaving 9 bases not matched to a gene. The CDR3 length is 15 residues. CDR1 and CDR2 (germline): MNHNY, SVGAGI (reference sequence). The CDR3 sequence is CASILAGTGGNEQFF. The CDR3 nucleotides read TGTGCCAGCATCCTGGCCGGGACAGGGGGAAATGAGCAGTTCTTC.

There are a few counts of this clonotype. The gene calls are TRBV6-5 and TRBJ1-2, with a weak D call TRBD1 (6 bases). V lost 0 bases and J lost 8, with 19 bases in between. CDR3 size: 16 residues. Germline V gene data show CDR1 as MNHEY and CDR2 as SVGAGI. The CDR3 loop is CASSYSRQGTSDGYTF. CDR3 nucleotide sequence: TGTGCCAGCAGTTACTCGAGGCAGGGGACGTCTGACGGCTACACCTTC.

CDR3 DNA: TGCGCCAGCAGCTTGCCGGGGCTTGGCTACACCTTC. Amino acid sequence: CASSLPGLGYTF. The chain carries TRBV5-1 and TRBJ1-2; tentatively, D is TRBD1 (5 bases). V lost 1 base and J lost 7, with 8 bases in between. The germline V gene encodes CDR1 SGHRS and CDR2 YFSETQ. The CDR3 spans 12 residues. Full variable domain (rest looked up from reference TRBV5-1 and TRBJ1-2): KAGVTQTPRYLIKTRGQQVTLSCSPISGHRSVSWYQQTPGQGLQFLFEYFSETQRNKGNFPGRFSGRQFSNSRSEMNVSTLELGDSALYLCASSLPGLGYTFGSGTRLTVV.

The chain is built from TRBV20-1 and TRBJ2-1, with 8 nucleotides matching TRBD2. V shed 6 bases, J shed 5 bases, and the junction held 9 bases outside the gene matches. Germline V lookup: CDR1 DFQATT, CDR2 SNEGSKA (reference sequence). CDR3 length equals 14 residues. CDR3 nucleotide sequence: TGCAGTGCAAGGCGGATAGCGGGAAACAATGAGCAGTTCTTC. It translates to CSARRIAGNNEQFF.

V and J are TRBV28 and TRBJ1-5, with 7 bases fitting TRBD1. Germline V gene sequence: CDR1 MDHEN, CDR2 SYDVKM. The CDR3 length is 14 residues. V lost 4 bases and J lost 3; bases outside the gene matches: 3. CDR3 sequence (DNA): TGTGCCAGCAGTTCCACAGGGGACAATCAGCCCCAGCATTTT. This codes for CASSSTGDNQPQHF.

This clonotype has a count of ten or more. The gene calls are TRBV7-9 and TRBJ1-2; D ambiguous. Looked up from germline, CDR1 is SEHNR and CDR2 is FQNEAQ (reference sequence). With 5 bases removed from V and 3 bases from J, the gap between germline ends came to 7 bases. This CDR3 has 12 amino acids. The CDR3 DNA reads TGTGCCAGCAGCCCGGGAGACTATGGCTACACCTTC. It yields the protein CASSPGDYGYTF.

This clonotype was counted only a few times. CDR3 nucleotides: TGTGCCAGCAGCCAAGATGTCAGGATGAACACTGAAGCTTTCTTT. Encoded protein: CASSQDVRMNTEAFF. V is TRBV4-2 and J is TRBJ1-1, with no clear D. The CDR3 contains 15 residues. Trimming stripped 0 bases from V and 0 bases from J, with 8 bases between. Germline V gene lookup returns CDR1 LGHNA and CDR2 YNFKEQ.

The sample holds a few counts of this clonotype. J is TRBJ1-2 and V is TRBV25-1; TRBD1 matches at 9 bases. Trimming removed 7 bases from V and 5 bases from J; junction bases left unmatched: 8. The CDR3 extends over 14 amino acids. Germline CDR1 MGHDK, CDR2 SYGVNS. Here the CDR3 reads CASTRKGTGYGYTF. CDR3 DNA: TGTGCCAGCACGCGGAAGGGGACAGGGTATGGCTACACCTTC.

The rearrangement joins TRBV9 to TRBJ2-3; TRBD1 is a possible D gene (6 bases). Germline V gene data show CDR1 as SGDLS and CDR2 as YYNGEE. V was pared by 0 bases and J by 3 bases, with 14 bases between. CDR3 size: 16 residues. The CDR3 loop is CASSVDPGDGTDTQYF. The DNA of the CDR3 is TGTGCCAGCAGCGTAGATCCAGGGGACGGAACAGATACGCAGTATTTT.

This chain links TRBV27 with TRBJ1-1, with D possibly matching TRBD1 (5 bases). Germline V gene sequence: CDR1 MNHEY, CDR2 SMNVEV (reference sequence). The ends were cut back, 3 bases at V and 6 bases at J, with 11 bases in the middle. The CDR3 length is 13 residues. The CDR3: CASSFAGRPEAFF. As DNA, the CDR3 is TGTGCCAGCAGTTTTGCAGGGAGGCCTGAAGCTTTCTTT.

This clonotype has a handful of counts. V is TRBV5-1 and J is TRBJ2-1; 10 bases align to TRBD1. Germline V lookup: CDR1 SGHRS, CDR2 YFSETQ. This CDR3 is 16 amino acids long. Trimming cost V 0 bases and J 7 bases; bases outside gene matches: 7. The CDR3 region is CASSLEGQGLANEQFF. CDR3 coding DNA: TGCGCCAGCAGCTTGGAGGGACAGGGGCTGGCAAATGAGCAGTTCTTC. Complete variable domain (other parts from reference TRBV5-1 and TRBJ2-1): KAGVTQTPRYLIKTRGQQVTLSCSPISGHRSVSWYQQTPGQGLQFLFEYFSETQRNKGNFPGRFSGRQFSNSRSEMNVSTLELGDSALYLCASSLEGQGLANEQFFGPGTRLTVL.

This clonotype was seen more than once but under ten times. The chain employs TRBV15 and TRBJ2-3, with 7 bases fitting TRBD2. This CDR3 has 15 residues. V was clipped by 4 bases and J by 0 bases; unmatched bases: 4. In germline, CDR1 is LNHNV, CDR2 YYDKDF (reference sequence). The CDR3 DNA is TGTGCCACCAGCATGGGAGGGCCAAGCACAGATACGCAGTATTTT. This gives the protein CATSMGGPSTDTQYF.

The chain recombines TRBV20-1 with TRBJ2-7; unclear D gene. V was shortened by 0 bases and J by 5 bases, with 8 bases between the two germline ends. The CDR3 consists of 12 residues. CDR1 and CDR2 from the germline V gene are DFQATT and SNEGSKA (reference sequence). The CDR3 loop reads CSARDGQDEQYF. The CDR3 coding sequence is TGCAGTGCTAGAGATGGGCAGGACGAGCAGTACTTC.

CDR3 residues: CSAREWGTLEETQYF. DNA for the CDR3: TGCAGTGCTAGAGAGTGGGGAACGCTAGAAGAGACCCAGTACTTC. V is TRBV20-1 and J is TRBJ2-5, with D unresolved. Trimming removed 0 bases from V and 3 bases from J, with 14 bases in between. Germline V gene data show CDR1 as DFQATT and CDR2 as SNEGSKA (reference sequence). The CDR3 contains 15 residues.

This clonotype was picked up one time. The chain couples TRBV5-1 to TRBJ2-3, with 7 positions matching TRBD1. V lost 8 bases and J lost 6; bases outside the gene matches: 12. Germline V gene data show CDR1 as SGHRS and CDR2 as YFSETQ. The CDR3 spans 14 residues. The CDR3 protein is CASNRQGSSDTQYF. The DNA of the CDR3 is TGCGCCAGTAACAGACAGGGATCATCCGATACGCAGTATTTT.

The V call is TRBV28, the J call TRBJ1-2, with a possible D match to TRBD1 (6 bases). V lost 3 bases and J lost 4, with 18 bases in between. Germline V CDR1 and CDR2: MDHEN, SYDVKM. The length of the CDR3 is 16 residues. The CDR3 loop reads CASSLSDRGGLYGYTF. CDR3 bases: TGTGCCAGCAGTTTGTCCGACAGAGGGGGTCTCTATGGCTACACCTTC.

As for this clonotype: Its ends do not fully match the called genes, so a read error is possible. In nucleotides, the CDR3 is TGTGCCATCGGTGAGTCGGGAAGGATTGAGACCCAGTACTTC. Translating it yields CAIGESGRIETQYF. The J gene is TRBJ2-4, the V gene TRBV10-3; D is perhaps TRBD2 (5 bases). The J call may be wrong; the DNA end is better matched by TRBJ2-5. The germline V gene has CDR1 ENHRY and CDR2 SYGVKD. The CDR3 runs 14 residues.

The V and J genes are TRBV7-9 and TRBJ1-2, with D perhaps matching TRBD1 (6 bases). The CDR3 covers 18 residues. Trimming took 4 bases from V and 4 from J, leaving 25 bases between them. Germline values: CDR1 SEHNR, CDR2 FQNEAQ (reference sequence). The CDR3 DNA sequence: TGTGCCAGCAGCTCCTACCCGATCTCGGACAGCATCGCCTATGGCTACACCTTC. Translation: CASSSYPISDSIAYGYTF.

The gene calls are TRBV20-1 and TRBJ2-5, with 14 nucleotides matching TRBD2. The V segment lost 5 bases and the J segment 3 bases; nucleotides outside the gene matches: 8. The CDR3 runs 16 residues. Looked up from germline, CDR1 is DFQATT and CDR2 is SNEGSKA (reference sequence). The CDR3 coding sequence is TGCAGTGCTCTCAGTAGGACTAGCGGGAGGAAAGAGACCCAGTACTTC. Its translation is CSALSRTSGRKETQYF.

The chain's CDR3 is CASSDPLAGDLPKPYNEQFF. CDR3 bases: TGTGCCAGCAGCGATCCGTTAGCGGGAGATCTTCCTAAGCCCTACAATGAGCAGTTCTTC. The chain uses TRBV9 and TRBJ2-1; TRBD2 matches at 9 bases. This CDR3 region has 20 residues. V lost 3 bases and J lost 2; bases outside the gene matches: 18. Germline CDR1 reads SGDLS; CDR2 reads YYNGEE.